One TCR beta chain is described in this entry. People who had autoimmune disease history or systemic immunosuppression were excluded. Blood sampling was done at baseline, cycle 4 day 1, and cycle 7 day 1. This CDR3 region has 16 residues. Deletions cut 6 bases from V and 0 bases from J, with 19 bases between. Germline CDR1 reads SQVTM; CDR2 reads ANQGSEA. The data are from a study of OX40 agonist ivuxolimab in advanced cancers. Profiled with immunoSEQ multiplex PCR; TCRdb holds only in-frame clones, not every one. The repertoire holds roughly 48,000 clones, with 83% as singletons. This sample comprised CD4+ or CD8+ T cells sorted from blood, obtained in a trial of the OX40 agonist ivuxolimab. V is TRBV29-1 and J is TRBJ2-3; TRBD2 might be the D (5 bases). The receptor's source is an adult with an advanced solid tumor such as melanoma, head and neck, liver or kidney cancer. The CDR3 here is CSVAGTPNLSTDTQYF. The CDR3 bases are TGCAGCGTCGCGGGCACACCGAATCTAAGCACAGATACGCAGTATTTT.